This is a list of T cell receptor beta chains from one sample in a study of cytomegalovirus exposure and HLA in healthy donors. The assay was immunoSEQ multiplex PCR, and TCRdb's table has in-frame clones only and misses some. The sample includes 150,000 to 200,000 clones, about 73% of them seen just once. Sequenced input: PBMCs. The receptors here all came from a woman between 45 and 65 years old in good health and CMV-seropositive. Each CDR3 is given with its conserved first and last residue. D genes are given only for firm matches. Some rows mark clone size as missing; the rest say once, few, many or name a class of expanded clone.

once	TRBD1	TRBJ2-3	TRBV4-1	TGCGCCAGCAGCTACAGGGGGTCCCCCACAGATACGCAGTATTTT	CASSYRGSPTDTQYF
NA	NA	TRBJ1-1	TRBV30	TGTGCCTGGAGGGGGGGGGCGAGGACTGAAGCTTTCTTT	CAWRGGARTEAFF
NA	TRBD1	TRBJ1-1	TRBV10-3	TGTGCCATCCGGGACAGGGGGTTATCTGAAGCTTTCTTT	CAIRDRGLSEAFF
NA	TRBD1	TRBJ1-5	TRBV7-8	TGTGCCAGCAGCTTAACAGGACAGGGGGCAACTCAGCCCCAGCATTTT	CASSLTGQGATQPQHF
NA	NA	TRBJ2-2	TRBV9	TGTGCCAGCAGCGTAGAGAGGGGGTTAATCCAGAACACCGGGGAGCTGTTTTTT	CASSVERGLIQNTGELFF
NA	NA	TRBJ1-6	TRBV12-5	TGTGCTAGTGGTTTACAGGGAAATTCACCCCTCCACTTT	CASGLQGNSPLHF
once	NA	TRBJ2-1	TRBV29-1	TGCAGCGTTGATGTGGAGAGGGCGCCCAATGAGCAGTTCTTC	CSVDVERAPNEQFF
NA	NA	TRBJ2-2	TRBV9	TGTGCCAACAGCGTAGAGGGCGGGGCGAACACCGGGGAGCTGTTTTTT	CANSVEGGANTGELFF
once	TRBD2	TRBJ2-3	TRBV19	TGTGCCAGTAGTATCGAGCGGGGTAGCACAGATACGCAGTATTTT	CASSIERGSTDTQYF
NA	NA	TRBJ2-1	TRBV9	TGTGCCAGCAGCGTAGCAGCAACAGCCTACAATGAGCAGTTCTTC	CASSVAATAYNEQFF
few	NA	TRBJ1-5	TRBV11-2	TGTGCCAGCAGCTCTTATTACAATCAGCCCCAGCATTTT	CASSSYYNQPQHF
NA	TRBD1	TRBJ2-5	TRBV19	TGTGCCAGTACCCTTACAGGGGGCGCGGAGACCCAGTACTTC	CASTLTGGAETQYF
NA	NA	TRBJ2-7	TRBV6-4	TGTGCCAGCAGTGATAGGGGAATTTCAGGTGACTCCTACGAGCAGTACTTC	CASSDRGISGDSYEQYF
NA	NA	TRBJ1-3	TRBV30	TGTGCCTGGAGTGAGGCGGGGAGATCTGGAAACACCATATATTTT	CAWSEAGRSGNTIYF
NA	NA	TRBJ1-2	TRBV30	TGTGCCTGGAGAGCGGGACTCTCCAACTATGGCTACACCTTC	CAWRAGLSNYGYTF
few	TRBD2	TRBJ2-5	TRBV9	TGTGCCAGCAGCGTGAGTAGCGGGGGGGAACAAGAGACCCAGTACTTC	CASSVSSGGEQETQYF
few	TRBD2	TRBJ2-7	TRBV7-6	TGTGCCAGCAGCCTAAGCGGGGGGTACGAGCAGTACTTC	CASSLSGGYEQYF
NA	NA	TRBJ2-7	TRBV27	TGTGCCAGCAGTTTATTCATCCACTACGAGCAGTACTTC	CASSLFIHYEQYF
few	TRBD2	TRBJ2-3	TRBV19	TGTGCCAGTAGTATCTCTTTTTTAGCGGGGGGCAGTGATACGCAGTATTTT	CASSISFLAGGSDTQYF
NA	TRBD1	TRBJ1-2	TRBV5-1	TGCGCCAGCAGGTCCGAGGGACAGTCGGGTCTATACACCTTC	CASRSEGQSGLYTF
NA	TRBD1	TRBJ2-1	TRBV6-6	TGTGCCAGCAGTTCTGGACAGGGGCGCCCCACAGAGCAGTTCTTC	CASSSGQGRPTEQFF
NA	NA	TRBJ1-5	TRBV19	TGTGCCAGTAGTATAGGCGGAGGGGCAGCTCAGCCCCAGCATTTT	CASSIGGGAAQPQHF
NA	TRBD2	TRBJ2-2	TRBV4-2	TGTGCCAGCAGCCAGGGGGGGACTGTGCTTAGGACCGGGGAGCTGTTTTTT	CASSQGGTVLRTGELFF
NA	TRBD2	TRBJ2-7	TRBV11-2	TGTGCCAGCAGCTTGACTAGCGGACCCTCCTACGAGCAGTACTTC	CASSLTSGPSYEQYF
once	NA	TRBJ1-3	TRBV5-1	TGCGCCAGCAGCCTTGACAAACCTGGAAACACCATATATTTT	CASSLDKPGNTIYF
NA	TRBD2	TRBJ2-1	TRBV2	TGTGCCAGCAAACACGGGACTAGCGGCTCCTACAATGAGCAGTTCTTC	CASKHGTSGSYNEQFF
NA	NA	TRBJ1-6	TRBV19	TGTGCCAGTAGTCCCACAGGAAACGACCTCATTTCGGCCCTCCACTTT	CASSPTGNDLISALHF
NA	NA	TRBJ2-7	TRBV5-1	TGCGCCAGCAGCTCCACCTACGAGCAGTACTTC	CASSSTYEQYF
NA	NA	TRBJ2-7	TRBV4-1	TGCGCCAGCAGCCAAGTGGGGGCGTTGCAGTACTTC	CASSQVGALQYF
NA	TRBD1	TRBJ2-7	TRBV27	TGTGCCAGCAAACTCGGGACAGGGACCTACGAGCAGTACTTC	CASKLGTGTYEQYF
NA	NA	TRBJ2-7	TRBV6-1	TGTGCCAGCAGTGAAGGCAGGGACGAGCAGTACTTC	CASSEGRDEQYF